The T cell receptor (beta chain) described here comes from a study of Ad26.COV2.S vaccination and SARS-CoV-2 variants. Across the whole study: Of the COV1001 trial arms, the Ad26.COV2.S arm included the donor. In the study, Ad26.COV2.S was injected intramuscularly once, or twice 56 days apart. Study-level results: Quantification of TCR breadth and depth may have yielded underestimates of total T cell responses.

Treatment here: about 20 received Ad26.COV2.S at low or high dose, single or two shots; about 5 received placebo; per-sample allocation not given. Sampling was performed 63 days after the first vaccine or placebo injection. An Ad26 vector was used to express Wuhan-strain SARS-CoV-2 spike as the vaccine. TCRdb's table, derived via immunoSEQ multiplex PCR, lists solely in-frame clones and lacks some. The profile shows around 450,000 clones, 80% to 95% of them singletons. Concerning this clone: Its antigen is currently unknown.

CDR1 and CDR2 (germline): LNHDA, SQIVND (reference sequence). Trimming took off 1 base at V and 2 bases at J, with 11 bases between the two ends. CDR3 length: 15 residues. Sequenced material: peripheral blood, taken in a trial of Ad26.COV2.S vaccine versus placebo. The chain links TRBV19 to TRBJ1-1; D is undetermined. The TCR sequence derives from a person between 18 and 59 years old who received the Ad26.COV2.S COVID-19 vaccine or a placebo. CDR3 protein: CASSIVLAGNTEAFF. CDR3 bases: TGTGCCAGTAGTATAGTTCTGGCAGGAAACACTGAAGCTTTCTTT.